This paragraph reports one TCR beta chain. This receptor's antigen is unknown. Base qualities were left out, and no much larger clone turns up one base away. Sequencing of the TRB variable region was done with the immunoSEQ hsTCRB v3.0 assay at survey level resolution. The targeted TRB sequencing depth was about 40,000-55,000 T-cell genomes per sample. Pooled TRB libraries were sequenced on an Illumina MiSeq with a v3 150-cycle kit. The paper's data handling went like this. Repertoire analysis was performed in R inside a reproducible Nextflow workflow that covered QC, data transformation and analysis. LymphoSeq2, an R package for exploring AIRR-Seq data, was used to implement custom analyses. A few samples yielding fewer than 5000 total TRB sequences were excluded, leaving more than 150 analyzed HIV repertoires. Among the approximately 180 HIV repertoires that were kept, roughly 58 were collected before ART initiation and over 120 were collected after ART initiation. Repertoires were downsampled to 5000 TRB nucleotide sequences, with summary statistics averaged over 100 downsampling iterations. TRB sequences were retained for analysis only if CDR3 regions of at least seven amino acids were present. Two measures captured diversity: a Shannon entropy-derived clonality score and the Gini coefficient. In the repertoire networks, any two of the top 5000 CDR3 amino acid sequences were linked whenever the two sequences differed by an edit distance of one. Antigen specificity groups and MHC restriction were predicted for TRB CDR3 amino acid sequences with GLIPH2. To flag known CMV, EBV, HIV or tissue antigen associations, CDR3 amino acid sequences were matched against VDJdb and McPAS-TCR. Pre-ART, post-ART and control groups were compared with Wilcoxon signed-rank tests and Holm-Bonferroni correction. TCRdb re-hosts the immuneACCESS table, in-frame sequences only. Its copies lack some clones; in the studies checked, an unresolved V gene accounts for under half of them, and the cause for the rest is not known. V and J calls plus clone size are reproduced from that table; the DNA served to infer D and trimming. This sample holds 30,000 to 40,000 clones; around 85% were observed only once. The ten biggest clones cover roughly 5% of the sample.

The CDR3 holds 14 amino acids from the cysteine to the phenylalanine. The CDR3 DNA has 42 bases and is translated from base 1. V is trimmed back by 9 bases and J by 5 bases, and the junction contains 10 bases that no gene match accounts for. CDR1 and CDR2 were assigned from the germline V gene as SGDLS and YYNGEE. Inclusion was restricted to participants for whom at least one PBMC sample before ART initiation and at least two post-ART samples were available. Every participant with HIV received treatment in the United States of America. Before DNA extraction, cryopreserved samples of roughly 1-10 million PBMC were thawed and washed. At the time of the earliest PBMC sample for each participant with HIV, ages ranged from about 23 to 60 years. PBMC samples from each participant spanned 1-4 timepoints before ART initiation and 2-8 timepoints after ART initiation, with a median of 7 samples. For every participant, serial HIV viral load, CD4+ T-cell count, ART history and demographic data were obtained. Genomic DNA was extracted from unsorted PBMC with a Qiagen kit on a QIAcube, with processing performed in batches of 12 samples.

This sample was taken from a study of long-term antiretroviral therapy in people with HIV (dated by TCRdb to between 2022 and 2023). Background on the whole study: The earliest samples were collected roughly a decade before the 2015 WHO recommendation for immediate ART, at a time when ART was usually postponed until CD4 counts fell. A retrospective serial study tested whether changes in peripheral blood TRB repertoire composition and diversity were associated with ART initiation and durable HIV suppression. The cohort contributed over 150 cryopreserved PBMC samples from about 31 adults with confirmed HIV infection, collected serially over a mean of around six years (range 1-12). Among the approximately 30 participants with HIV, eleven were female. No cross-contamination during QIAcube processing was seen in test extractions of a monoclonal T-cell line run alongside 33 polyclonal samples. What the study reported, not specific to this receptor: Inferences about post-ART repertoire changes are limited because no data were available on ART adherence, viral resistance or therapy changes. Because PBMC availability was limited, only the TCR beta chain was sequenced, with no alpha chain pairing. Unsorted PBMC were profiled instead of sorted CD4+ and CD8+ T cells because pre-ART samples had limited cell numbers. HIV repertoires had narrower CDR3 length ranges than controls, and the network structure suggested an antigen-experienced repertoire that shifted only slightly toward naive after ART. The samples span the years 2004 to 2017, and the ART regimens used at that time may not be as effective as current regimens. Expanded TRB clones identified before ART initiation dominated the repertoire at all time points, although this dominance fluctuated and declined in many PLHIV after ART. Starting ART was linked to a significant rise in TRB diversity, yet even with long-term ART the diversity remained significantly lower than in transplant donor controls.

The material was unsorted PBMCs, obtained 1.5 years after starting antiretroviral therapy. This receptor was obtained from a man younger than 35 with HIV. The V and J genes are TRBV9 and TRBJ2-7; the junction holds 11 bases that match TRBD1. This receptor carries the CDR3 CATNPGQGVHEQYF. The base sequence is TGTGCCACCAACCCGGGACAGGGGGTCCACGAGCAGTACTTC.